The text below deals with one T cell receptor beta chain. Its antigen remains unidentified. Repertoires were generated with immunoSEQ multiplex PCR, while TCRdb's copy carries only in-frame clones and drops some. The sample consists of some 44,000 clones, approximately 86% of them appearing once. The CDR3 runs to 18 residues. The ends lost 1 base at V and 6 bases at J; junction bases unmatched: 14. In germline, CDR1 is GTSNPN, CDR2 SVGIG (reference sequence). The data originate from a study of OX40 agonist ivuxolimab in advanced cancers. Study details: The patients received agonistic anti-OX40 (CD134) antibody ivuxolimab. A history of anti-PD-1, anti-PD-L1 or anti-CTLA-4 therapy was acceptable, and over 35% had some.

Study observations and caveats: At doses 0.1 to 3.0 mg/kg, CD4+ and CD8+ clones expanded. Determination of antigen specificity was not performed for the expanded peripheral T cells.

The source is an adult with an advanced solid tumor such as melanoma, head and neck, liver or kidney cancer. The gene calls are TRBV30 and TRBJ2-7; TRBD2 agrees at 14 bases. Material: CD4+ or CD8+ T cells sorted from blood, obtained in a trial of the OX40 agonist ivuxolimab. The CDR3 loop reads CAWSEGQGLAGGVGEQYF. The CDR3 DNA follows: TGTGCCTGGAGTGAAGGACAAGGACTAGCGGGAGGAGTCGGCGAGCAGTACTTC.